This is a list of T cell receptor beta chains from one sample in a study of type 1 and type 2 diabetes patients. TCRdb reprocessed the multiplex PCR reads via MiXCR and lists one record per CDR3 protein. The table has 250,000 or so distinct CDR3 sequences, roughly 50% seen once. Specimen: peripheral blood mononuclear cells (PBMCs). These receptors were collected from a man younger than 35 with type 2 diabetes. Both conserved end residues are part of each CDR3. A D gene is named only where the DNA matches it firmly. The listing skips clone size in some rows; elsewhere it reads once, few, many or a size class.

size,D,J,V,CDR3,DNA
NA,NA,TRBJ1-4,TRBV19,CASSRGRSEKLFF,TGTGCCAGTAGTAGAGGGAGAAGTGAAAAACTGTTTTTT
NA,NA,TRBJ2-2,TRBV11-2,CASSFGNSPTPGELFF,TGTGCCAGCAGCTTCGGGAACTCGCCCACCCCCGGGGAGCTGTTTTTT
NA,TRBD2,TRBJ2-7,TRBV20-1,CSAGPPGRANEQYF,TGCAGTGCTGGCCCACCCGGGAGGGCCAACGAGCAGTACTTC
NA,NA,TRBJ1-5,TRBV10-3,CAISARQESNQPQHF,TGTGCCATCAGTGCTCGCCAGGAGAGCAATCAGCCCCAGCATTTT
NA,NA,TRBJ2-2,TRBV7-9,CASSLVTRAAGELLF,TGTGCCAGCAGCTTAGTGACGCGGGCTGCCGGGGAGCTGCTTTTT
NA,NA,TRBJ1-2,TRBV4-2,CASSPQGRANYGYTF,TGTGCCAGCAGCCCCCAGGGGAGGGCTAACTATGGCTACACCTTC
NA,NA,TRBJ2-1,TRBV19,CASSIEDGGNEQFF,TGTGCCAGTAGTATAGAGGACGGGGGAAATGAGCAGTTCTTC
NA,TRBD1,TRBJ2-3,TRBV30,CAWEGAADTQYF,TGTGCCTGGGAGGGGGCTGCAGATACGCAGTATTTT
NA,TRBD2,TRBJ2-1,TRBV27,CASTPGGSYNEQFF,TGTGCCAGCACCCCGGGAGGCTCCTACAATGAGCAGTTCTTC
NA,NA,TRBJ1-4,TRBV6-6,CASSLQGGNEKLFF,TGTGCCAGCAGTTTACAGGGCGGTAATGAAAAACTGTTTTTT
NA,NA,TRBJ1-5,TRBV27,CASSLLGGVQPQHF,TGTGCCAGCAGTTTATTAGGGGGGGTTCAGCCCCAGCATTTT
NA,NA,TRBJ2-7,TRBV19,CASSTIAGEQYF,TGTGCCAGTAGTACAATAGCAGGCGAGCAGTACTTC
NA,TRBD1,TRBJ1-6,TRBV6-6,CASSYSRARGNSPLHF,TGTGCCAGCAGTTACTCCAGGGCCAGGGGGAATTCACCCCTCCACTTT
few,TRBD1,TRBJ2-1,TRBV12-5,CASGSPGQGNHEQFF,TGTGCTAGTGGTTCTCCCGGACAGGGAAACCATGAGCAGTTCTTC
NA,TRBD1,TRBJ1-4,TRBV12-3/TRBV12-4,CASGQGPINEKLFF,TGTGCCAGTGGACAGGGGCCCATTAATGAAAAACTGTTTTTT
NA,NA,TRBJ1-2,TRBV7-2,CASPYYTF,TGTGCCAGCCCCTACTACACCTTC
NA,NA,TRBJ1-4,TRBV2,CAISESTGGSEKLFF,TGTGCCATCAGTGAGTCAACCGGGGGTAGTGAAAAACTGTTTTTT
NA,NA,TRBJ1-5,TRBV6-1,CASSPLRDQPQHF,TGTGCCAGCAGCCCCCTTAGGGATCAGCCCCAGCATTTT
NA,TRBD1,TRBJ2-5,TRBV2,CASSALAHRGPLTGRTQYF,TGTGCCAGCAGTGCTCTTGCGCACAGGGGACCCCTCACGGGAAGGACCCAGTACTTC
many,NA,TRBJ2-5,TRBV15,CATSRVGGSRSETQYF,TGTGCCACCAGCAGAGTTGGAGGAAGCCGGTCAGAGACCCAGTACTTC
NA,NA,TRBJ1-2,TRBV5-1,CASSLEGQGWGYTF,TGCGCCAGCAGCTTGGAGGGGCAGGGATGGGGCTACACCTTC
few,NA,TRBJ1-2,TRBV12-3/TRBV12-4,CASSFSASYGYTF,TGTGCCAGCAGTTTTTCGGCAAGCTATGGCTACACCTTC
few,NA,TRBJ2-7,TRBV20-1,CSAREKYEQYF,TGCAGTGCTAGGGAGAAATACGAGCAGTACTTC
NA,TRBD1,TRBJ1-6,TRBV27,CASRRGQGDSPLHF,TGTGCCAGCAGAAGAGGACAGGGGGATTCACCCCTCCACTTT
few,NA,TRBJ2-1,TRBV12-3/TRBV12-4,CASSFHLVGEQFF,TGTGCCAGCAGTTTTCATCTTGTAGGTGAGCAGTTCTTC
few,TRBD2,TRBJ2-1,TRBV15,CATSRGWGVAGGDNEQFF,TGTGCCACCAGCAGAGGTTGGGGAGTGGCGGGGGGAGACAATGAGCAGTTCTTC
NA,NA,TRBJ2-7,TRBV27,CASSLFLGKPYEQYF,TGTGCCAGCAGTTTATTTCTCGGGAAACCCTACGAGCAGTACTTC
NA,NA,TRBJ2-7,TRBV7-6,CASSLETDSHEQYF,TGTGCCAGCAGCTTAGAGACGGATTCTCACGAGCAGTACTTC
many,TRBD2,TRBJ2-7,TRBV2,CASSFYSGASYEQYF,TGTGCCAGCAGTTTCTATAGCGGGGCATCCTACGAGCAGTACTTC
few,NA,TRBJ2-3,TRBV24-1,CATEGRSTDTQYF,TGTGCCACCGAGGGGCGGAGCACAGATACGCAGTATTTT
NA,TRBD2,TRBJ2-5,TRBV5-1,CASSLLAGTGETQYF,TGCGCCAGCAGCTTATTAGCGGGAACAGGCGAGACCCAGTACTTC
many,TRBD2,TRBJ2-3,TRBV15,CATRTRRTDTQYF,TGTGCCACGCGGACTAGACGTACAGATACGCAGTATTTT
few,NA,TRBJ2-1,TRBV7-3,CASSLGPTYNEQFF,TGTGCCAGCAGCTTAGGGCCGACCTACAATGAGCAGTTCTTC
NA,NA,TRBJ2-7,TRBV28,CASSFRTPFEQYF,TGTGCCAGCAGTTTTAGGACACCTTTCGAGCAGTACTTC
NA,TRBD1,TRBJ2-7,TRBV5-1,CASSHGTVLSYEQYF,TGCGCCAGCAGCCACGGGACAGTCCTTTCCTACGAGCAGTACTTC
NA,TRBD1,TRBJ1-6,TRBV2,CASRAGQDGNSPLHF,TGTGCCAGCAGGGCCGGACAGGATGGTAATTCACCCCTCCACTTT
NA,TRBD2,TRBJ2-5,TRBV7-2,CASSSRRGGGGSSQYF,TGTGCCAGCAGCTCCCGCCGCGGGGGCGGGGGGTCCTCCCAGTACTTC
NA,TRBD2,TRBJ2-7,TRBV2,CASRLRQGLAGYEQYF,TGTGCCAGCAGGCTCCGACAGGGACTAGCGGGTTACGAGCAGTACTTC
NA,NA,TRBJ2-3,TRBV5-4,CASSPQRYTDTQYF,TGTGCCAGCAGCCCACAAAGATACACAGATACGCAGTATTTT
NA,NA,TRBJ1-5,TRBV12-3/TRBV12-4,CASTRRGGTSQPQHF,TGTGCCAGCACCCGAAGGGGGGGTACCAGTCAGCCCCAGCATTTT
NA,NA,TRBJ1-4,TRBV19,CASSFPATNEKLFF,TGTGCCAGTAGTTTCCCAGCAACTAATGAAAAACTGTTTTTT